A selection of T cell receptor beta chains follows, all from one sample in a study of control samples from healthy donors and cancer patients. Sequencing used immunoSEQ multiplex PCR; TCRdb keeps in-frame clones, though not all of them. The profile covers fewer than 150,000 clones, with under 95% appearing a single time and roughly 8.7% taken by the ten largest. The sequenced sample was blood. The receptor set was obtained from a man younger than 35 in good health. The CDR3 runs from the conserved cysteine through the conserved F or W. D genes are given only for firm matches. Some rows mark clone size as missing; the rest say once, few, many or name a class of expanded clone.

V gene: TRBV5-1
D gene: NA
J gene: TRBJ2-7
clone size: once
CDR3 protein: CASSLDASSYEQYF
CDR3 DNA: TGCGCCAGCAGCTTGGACGCGAGCTCCTACGAGCAGTACTTC

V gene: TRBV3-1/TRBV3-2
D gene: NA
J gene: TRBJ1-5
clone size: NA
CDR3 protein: CASSQRDGSPQHF
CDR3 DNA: TGTGCCAGCAGCCAGAGGGACGGCTCGCCCCAGCATTTT

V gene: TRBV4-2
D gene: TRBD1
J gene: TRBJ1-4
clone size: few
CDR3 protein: CASSQEPGTGNEKLFF
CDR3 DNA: TGTGCCAGCAGCCAAGAACCCGGGACAGGGAATGAAAAACTGTTTTTT

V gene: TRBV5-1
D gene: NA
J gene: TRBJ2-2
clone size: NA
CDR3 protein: CASSSGQLNTGELFF
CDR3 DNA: TGCGCCAGCAGCTCGGGACAATTGAACACCGGGGAGCTGTTTTTT

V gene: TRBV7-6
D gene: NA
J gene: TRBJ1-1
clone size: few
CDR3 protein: CASSGGHSNTEAFF
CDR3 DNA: TGTGCCAGCAGCGGAGGACACTCTAACACTGAAGCTTTCTTT

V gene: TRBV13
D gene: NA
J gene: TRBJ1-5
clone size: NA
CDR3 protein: CASSLRSNQPQHF
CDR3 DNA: TGTGCCAGCAGCCTCAGGAGTAATCAGCCCCAGCATTTT

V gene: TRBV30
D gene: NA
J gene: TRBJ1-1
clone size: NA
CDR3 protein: CAWSVSDRSNTEAFF
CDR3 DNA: TGTGCCTGGAGTGTATCCGACAGGTCGAACACTGAAGCTTTCTTT

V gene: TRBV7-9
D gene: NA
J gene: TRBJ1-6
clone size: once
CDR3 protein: CASSLGPHLSAASPLHF
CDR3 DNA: TGTGCCAGCAGCTTAGGGCCCCATCTGAGTGCGGCTTCACCCCTCCACTTT

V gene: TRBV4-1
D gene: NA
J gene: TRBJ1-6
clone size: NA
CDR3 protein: CASSQEIGGPDYNSPLHF
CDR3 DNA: TGCGCCAGCAGCCAAGAAATCGGGGGCCCCGACTATAATTCACCCCTCCACTTT

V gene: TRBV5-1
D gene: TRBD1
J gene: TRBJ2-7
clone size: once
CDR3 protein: CASSLDRDRGPYEQYF
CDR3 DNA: TGCGCCAGCAGCTTGGATCGGGACAGGGGACCCTACGAGCAGTACTTC

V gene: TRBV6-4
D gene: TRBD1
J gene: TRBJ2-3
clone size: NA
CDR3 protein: CASSDSGTGPDTQYF
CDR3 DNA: TGTGCCAGCAGTGACTCGGGGACAGGGCCAGATACGCAGTATTTT

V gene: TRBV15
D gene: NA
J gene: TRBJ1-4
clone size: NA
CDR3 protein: CATRAYEKLFF
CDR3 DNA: TGTGCCACCAGGGCTTATGAAAAACTGTTTTTT

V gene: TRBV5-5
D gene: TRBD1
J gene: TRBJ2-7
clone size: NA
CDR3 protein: CASSAEGDRRFGQYF
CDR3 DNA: TGTGCCAGCAGCGCCGAGGGGGACAGGAGGTTTGGGCAGTACTTC

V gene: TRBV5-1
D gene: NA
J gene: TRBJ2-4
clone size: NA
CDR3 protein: CASSHATGVGTKNIQYF
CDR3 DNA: TGCGCCAGCAGCCATGCAACGGGGGTGGGTACCAAAAACATTCAGTACTTC

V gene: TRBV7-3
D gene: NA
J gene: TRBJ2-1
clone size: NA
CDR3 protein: CASSPPFNNEQFF
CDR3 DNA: TGTGCCAGCAGCCCCCCGTTTAACAATGAGCAGTTCTTC

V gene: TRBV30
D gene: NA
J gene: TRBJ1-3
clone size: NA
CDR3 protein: CAWDSFSGNTIYF
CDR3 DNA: TGTGCCTGGGACAGTTTCTCTGGAAACACCATATATTTT